These 14 T cell receptor beta chains were all obtained from the same sample, sequenced in a study of shared clonotypes between healthy human individuals. The table came from immunoSEQ multiplex PCR; TCRdb's copy has only in-frame clones and leaves some out. The top ten clones hold around 0.47% of a sample with approximately 1.1 million clones, about four fifths of them seen once. Sequenced input: memory CD4+ T cells from PBMCs. Subset given: CD45RA-negative fraction. The receptor source for this set is a man between 18 and 35 years old in good health. Some clones in this sample may be carry-over from other donors' samples.

V usage is TRBV5-6 and J usage is TRBJ2-3; TRBD1 is a possible D gene (5 bases). The CDR3 covers 12 residues. V shed 4 bases and J shed 5 bases, with 8 bases lying between them. The germline V gene encodes CDR1 SGHDT and CDR2 YYEEEE. The CDR3 nucleotides read TGTGCCAGCAGCATAGGGGTAGATACGCAGTATTTT. Translated: CASSIGVDTQYF.

The gene calls are TRBV27 and TRBJ1-2, with no clear D. CDR1 and CDR2 (germline): MNHEY, SMNVEV (reference sequence). CDR3 length: 13 amino acids. Trimming cost V 5 bases and J 4 bases, with 11 bases left between them. CDR3 nucleotide sequence: TGTGCCAGCAGTATCTCCGGGCTCTATGGCTACACCTTC. It encodes CASSISGLYGYTF.

The chain joins TRBV7-2 to TRBJ2-5, with D unresolved. This CDR3 comprises 12 residues. V was trimmed by 4 bases and J by 7 bases, leaving 10 bases between them. Germline assignment: CDR1 SGHTA and CDR2 FQGNSA. The CDR3 region is CASSSPVGTQYF. The CDR3 nucleotides are TGTGCCAGCAGCTCCCCGGTGGGGACCCAGTACTTC. Drawing the rest from reference TRBV7-2 and TRBJ2-5, the complete variable domain is GAGVSQSPSNKVTEKGKDVELRCDPISGHTALYWYRQSLGQGLEFLIYFQGNSAPDKSGLPSDRFSAERTGGSVSTLTIQRTQQEDSAVYLCASSSPVGTQYFGPGTRLLVL.

The chain is built from TRBV6-6 and TRBJ2-5, with D possibly matching TRBD1 (6 bases). Germline V CDR1 and CDR2: MNHNY, SVGAGI (reference sequence). The CDR3 runs 13 residues. V lost 2 bases, J lost 2 bases, and 6 bases lay in between. The CDR3 sequence: CASSYGQQETQYF. The CDR3 bases are TGTGCCAGCAGTTACGGACAGCAAGAGACCCAGTACTTC.

The CDR3 loop is CASSATGRMSYGYTF. In DNA form, the CDR3 reads TGTGCCAGCAGCGCCACGGGACGGATGAGCTATGGCTACACCTTC. The chain is built from TRBV7-6 and TRBJ1-2; maybe TRBD1 (5 bases). Trimming stripped 5 bases from V and 4 bases from J, with 17 bases between. CDR3 size: 15 residues. Looked up from germline, CDR1 is SGHVS and CDR2 is FNYEAQ.

This clone appeared once. Other DNA sequences in the same sample also yield this CDR3. This chain uses TRBV7-2 with TRBJ2-7, with a tentative D call TRBD2 (6 bases). Trimming removed 2 bases at V and 0 bases at J, with 11 bases between. The CDR3 has 15 amino acids. The germline V gene has CDR1 SGHTA and CDR2 FQGNSA. The CDR3 protein is CASSLRAGSSYEQYF. Here the CDR3 DNA reads TGTGCCAGCAGCTTAAGAGCCGGGAGCTCCTACGAGCAGTACTTC.

As regards this clone: Other DNA sequences in this sample translate to the same CDR3. The chain is built from TRBV28 and TRBJ1-5; D possibly corresponds to TRBD1 (5 bases). The CDR3 covers 13 residues. Germline V CDR1 and CDR2: MDHEN, SYDVKM. V was shortened by 2 bases and J by 5 bases, with 7 bases between the two germline ends. Here the CDR3 DNA reads TGTGCCAGCAGTTTAAAGGGGTATCAGCCCCAGCATTTT. It translates to CASSLKGYQPQHF.

The gene calls are TRBV6-1 and TRBJ1-3; TRBD1 matches at 10 bases. V was clipped by 8 bases and J by 0 bases; unmatched bases: 4. Germline CDR1 reads MNHNS; CDR2 reads SASEGT. The CDR3 is 15 residues long. This chain's CDR3 is CASDRGPFSGNTIYF. The CDR3 nucleotides are TGTGCCAGCGACAGGGGGCCCTTCTCTGGAAACACCATATATTTT.

The chain links TRBV7-2 to TRBJ2-3, with 7 bases identical to TRBD2. The CDR3 sequence is 15 residues long. Germline CDR1 is SGHTA and CDR2 is FQGNSA. The V gene end was trimmed by 2 bases and the J gene end by 2 bases; junction bases not matched to a gene: 4. The chain's CDR3 is CASSLTSENTDTQYF. As DNA, the CDR3 is TGTGCCAGCAGCTTAACTAGCGAGAACACAGATACGCAGTATTTT.

The chain links TRBV29-1 to TRBJ1-1, with 8 bases fitting TRBD1. The CDR3 extends over 14 amino acids. J gave up 10 bases and V 6 bases, and 16 bases lay outside the gene matches. The germline gives CDR1 SQVTM, CDR2 ANQGSEA. As DNA, the CDR3 is TGCAGCGTAGGCGATACAGGGGGTGGTGTTGCAGCTTTCTTT. Amino acids: CSVGDTGGGVAAFF. The variable domain in full, completed from reference TRBV29-1 and TRBJ1-1, reads SAVISQKPSRDICQRGTSLTIQCQVDSQVTMMFWYRQQPGQSLTLIATANQGSEATYESGFVIDKFPISRPNLTFSTLTVSNMSPEDSSIYLCSVGDTGGGVAAFFGQGTRLTVV.

This clone was counted once. The chain employs TRBV27 and TRBJ2-4; D could derive from TRBD1 or TRBD2 (5 bases each). Germline CDR1 and CDR2: MNHEY and SMNVEV (reference sequence). CDR3 length equals 16 residues. V lost 2 bases and J lost 0, with 11 bases in between. CDR3 protein: CASSLNPGLAKNIQYF. The CDR3 DNA follows: TGTGCCAGCAGTTTAAACCCGGGGCTAGCCAAAAACATTCAGTACTTC.

This clone was picked up a small number of times. The chain employs TRBV7-9 and TRBJ1-2, with a weak D call TRBD1 (6 bases). The CDR3 is 14 residues long. CDR1 and CDR2 (germline): SEHNR, FQNEAQ (reference sequence). V was trimmed by 4 bases and J by 4 bases, leaving 13 bases between them. The CDR3 sequence: CASSSEQGFYGYTF. CDR3 coding DNA: TGTGCCAGCAGCTCTGAACAGGGATTCTATGGCTACACCTTC. The entire variable domain, with the rest obtained from reference TRBV7-9 and TRBJ1-2, is as follows: DTGVSQNPRHKITKRGQNVTFRCDPISEHNRLYWYRQTLGQGPEFLTYFQNEAQLEKSRLLSDRFSAERPKGSFSTLEIQRTEQGDSAMYLCASSSEQGFYGYTFGSGTRLTVV.

J is TRBJ1-1 and V is TRBV5-8, with D unresolved. Germline loops: CDR1 SGHTS, CDR2 YDEGEE. This CDR3 comprises 15 residues. The V end lost 0 bases, the J end lost 0 bases, and 9 bases lay between the germline ends. The CDR3 region has the DNA TGTGCCAGCAGCTTGGCGGTTAGGGTGAACACTGAAGCTTTCTTT. It specifies CASSLAVRVNTEAFF.

The gene calls are TRBV25-1 and TRBJ2-7, with TRBD2 matching over 7 bases. CDR3 size: 12 residues. V lost 10 bases, J lost 1 base, and 4 bases stayed unmatched. Germline loops: CDR1 MGHDK, CDR2 SYGVNS. The CDR3 loop reads CATSRGSYEQYF. The CDR3 bases are TGTGCCACCTCGCGGGGGTCCTACGAGCAGTACTTC.